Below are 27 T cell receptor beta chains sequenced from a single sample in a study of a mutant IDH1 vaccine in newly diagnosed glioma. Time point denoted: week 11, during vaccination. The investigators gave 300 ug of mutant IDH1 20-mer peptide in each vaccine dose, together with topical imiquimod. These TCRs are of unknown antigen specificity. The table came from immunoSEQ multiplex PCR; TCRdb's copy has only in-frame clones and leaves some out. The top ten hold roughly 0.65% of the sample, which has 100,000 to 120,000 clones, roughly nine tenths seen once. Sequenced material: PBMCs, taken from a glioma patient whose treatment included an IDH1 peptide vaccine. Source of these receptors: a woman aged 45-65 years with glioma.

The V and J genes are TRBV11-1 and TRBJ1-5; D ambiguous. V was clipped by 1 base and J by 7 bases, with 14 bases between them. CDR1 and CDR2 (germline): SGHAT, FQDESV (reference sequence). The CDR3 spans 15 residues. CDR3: CASSLELEPRQPQHF. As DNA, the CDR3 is TGTGCCAGCAGCTTAGAGTTAGAACCCAGGCAGCCCCAGCATTTT.

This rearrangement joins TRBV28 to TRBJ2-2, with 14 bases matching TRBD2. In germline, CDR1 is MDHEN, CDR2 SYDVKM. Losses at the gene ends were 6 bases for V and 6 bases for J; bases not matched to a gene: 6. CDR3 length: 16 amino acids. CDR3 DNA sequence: TGTGCCAGCAGCCAAGGACTAGCGGGAGGTCCCGGGGAGCTGTTTTTT. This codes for CASSQGLAGGPGELFF.

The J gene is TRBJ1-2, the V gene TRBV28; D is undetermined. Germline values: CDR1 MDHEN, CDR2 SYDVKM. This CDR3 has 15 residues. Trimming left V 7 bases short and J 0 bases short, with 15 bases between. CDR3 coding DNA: TGTGCCAGCACCCCATGGGAGAAAACTAACTATGGCTACACCTTC. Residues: CASTPWEKTNYGYTF.

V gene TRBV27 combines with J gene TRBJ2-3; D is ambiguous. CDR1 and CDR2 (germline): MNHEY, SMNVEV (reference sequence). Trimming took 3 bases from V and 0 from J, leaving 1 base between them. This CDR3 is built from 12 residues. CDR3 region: CASSFSTDTQYF. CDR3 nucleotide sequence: TGTGCCAGCAGTTTTAGCACAGATACGCAGTATTTT.

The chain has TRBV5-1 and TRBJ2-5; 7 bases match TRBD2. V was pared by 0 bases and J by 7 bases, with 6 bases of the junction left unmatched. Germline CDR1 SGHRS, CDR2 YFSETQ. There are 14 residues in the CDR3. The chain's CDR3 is CASSLGLAVRTQYF. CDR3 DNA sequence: TGCGCCAGCAGCTTGGGCCTAGCGGTTCGGACCCAGTACTTC.

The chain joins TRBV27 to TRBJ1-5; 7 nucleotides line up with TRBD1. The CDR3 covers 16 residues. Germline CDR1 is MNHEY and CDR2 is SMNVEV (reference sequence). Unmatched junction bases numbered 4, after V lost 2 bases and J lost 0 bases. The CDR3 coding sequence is TGTGCCAGCAGTTTACTCGACAGGGATAGCAATCAGCCCCAGCATTTT. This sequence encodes CASSLLDRDSNQPQHF.

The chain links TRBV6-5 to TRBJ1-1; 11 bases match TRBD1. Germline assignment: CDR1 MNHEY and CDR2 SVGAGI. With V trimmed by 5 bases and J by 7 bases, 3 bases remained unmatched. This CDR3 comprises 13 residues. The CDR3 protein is CASSRGQGGEAFF. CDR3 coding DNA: TGTGCCAGCAGTAGGGGACAGGGGGGTGAAGCTTTCTTT.

The CDR3 sequence: CASSLQGSGYGYTF. DNA for the CDR3: TGTGCCAGCAGCTTGCAGGGATCGGGCTATGGCTACACCTTC. The gene calls are TRBV7-8 and TRBJ1-2, with TRBD1 as a possible D gene (5 bases). Germline V gene sequence: CDR1 SGHVS, CDR2 FQNEAQ. V lost 3 bases and J lost 4, with 12 bases in between. CDR3 length equals 14 residues.

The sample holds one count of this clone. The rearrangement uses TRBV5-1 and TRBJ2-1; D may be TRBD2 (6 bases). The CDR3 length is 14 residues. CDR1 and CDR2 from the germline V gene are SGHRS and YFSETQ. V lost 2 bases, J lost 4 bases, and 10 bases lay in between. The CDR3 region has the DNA TGCGCCAGCAGCTTTACCCGGGGGTACAATGAGCAGTTCTTC. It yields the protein CASSFTRGYNEQFF.

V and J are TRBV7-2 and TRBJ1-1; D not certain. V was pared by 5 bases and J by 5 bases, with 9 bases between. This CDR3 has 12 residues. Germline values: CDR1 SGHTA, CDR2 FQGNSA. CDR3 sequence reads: CASSLGSTEAFF. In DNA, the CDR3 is TGTGCCAGCAGCCTGGGGAGTACTGAAGCTTTCTTT. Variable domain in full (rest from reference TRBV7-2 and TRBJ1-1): GAGVSQSPSNKVTEKGKDVELRCDPISGHTALYWYRQSLGQGLEFLIYFQGNSAPDKSGLPSDRFSAERTGGSVSTLTIQRTQQEDSAVYLCASSLGSTEAFFGQGTRLTVV.

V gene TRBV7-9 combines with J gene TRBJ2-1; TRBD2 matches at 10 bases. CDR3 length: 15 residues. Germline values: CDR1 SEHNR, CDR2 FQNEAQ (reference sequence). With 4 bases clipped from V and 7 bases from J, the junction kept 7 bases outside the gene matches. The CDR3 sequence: CASSSTSGPLNEQFF. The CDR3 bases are TGTGCCAGCAGCTCGACTAGCGGGCCGTTAAATGAGCAGTTCTTC.

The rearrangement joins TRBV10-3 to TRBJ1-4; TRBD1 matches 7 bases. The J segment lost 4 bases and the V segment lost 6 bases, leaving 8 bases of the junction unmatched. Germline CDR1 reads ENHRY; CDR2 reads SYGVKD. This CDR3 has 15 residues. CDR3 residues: CAISALTGINEKLFF. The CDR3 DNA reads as TGTGCCATCAGCGCCCTGACAGGGATTAATGAAAAACTGTTTTTT.

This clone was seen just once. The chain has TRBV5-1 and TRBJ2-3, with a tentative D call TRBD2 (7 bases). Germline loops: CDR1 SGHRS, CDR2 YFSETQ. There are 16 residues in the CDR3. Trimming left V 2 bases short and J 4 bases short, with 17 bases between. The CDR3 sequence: CASSFGTGGASDTQYF. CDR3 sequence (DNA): TGCGCCAGCAGCTTTGGTACGGGGGGCGCGTCAGATACGCAGTATTTT.

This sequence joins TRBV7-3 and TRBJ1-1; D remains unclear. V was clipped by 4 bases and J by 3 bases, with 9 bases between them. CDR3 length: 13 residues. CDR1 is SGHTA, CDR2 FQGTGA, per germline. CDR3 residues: CASSSSRYTEAFF. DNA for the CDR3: TGTGCCAGCAGCTCATCCAGGTACACTGAAGCTTTCTTT.

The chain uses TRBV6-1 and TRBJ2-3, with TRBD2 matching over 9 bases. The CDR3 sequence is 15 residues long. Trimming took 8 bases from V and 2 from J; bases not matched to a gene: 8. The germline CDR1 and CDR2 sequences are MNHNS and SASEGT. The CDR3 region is CASRAGTSSTDTQYF. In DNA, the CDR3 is TGTGCCAGCCGCGCCGGGACTAGCTCCACAGATACGCAGTATTTT.

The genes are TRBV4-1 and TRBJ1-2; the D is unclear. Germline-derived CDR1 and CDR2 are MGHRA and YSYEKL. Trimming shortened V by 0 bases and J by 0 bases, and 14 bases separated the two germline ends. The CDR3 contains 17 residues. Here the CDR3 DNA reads TGCGCCAGCAGCCAAGAAGCTGAAATATCGGCTAACTATGGCTACACCTTC. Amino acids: CASSQEAEISANYGYTF.

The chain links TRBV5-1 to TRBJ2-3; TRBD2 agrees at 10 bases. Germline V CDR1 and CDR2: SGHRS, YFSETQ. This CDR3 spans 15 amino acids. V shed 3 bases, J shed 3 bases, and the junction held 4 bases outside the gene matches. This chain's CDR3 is CASSSAGGGTDTQYF. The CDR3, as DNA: TGCGCCAGCAGCTCAGCGGGAGGGGGGACAGATACGCAGTATTTT.

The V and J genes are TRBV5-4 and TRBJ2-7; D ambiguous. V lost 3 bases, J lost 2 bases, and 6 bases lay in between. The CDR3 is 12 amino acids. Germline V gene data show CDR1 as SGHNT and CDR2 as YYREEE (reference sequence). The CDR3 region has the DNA TGTGCCAGCAGCTCCGACACCTACGAGCAGTACTTC. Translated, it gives CASSSDTYEQYF.

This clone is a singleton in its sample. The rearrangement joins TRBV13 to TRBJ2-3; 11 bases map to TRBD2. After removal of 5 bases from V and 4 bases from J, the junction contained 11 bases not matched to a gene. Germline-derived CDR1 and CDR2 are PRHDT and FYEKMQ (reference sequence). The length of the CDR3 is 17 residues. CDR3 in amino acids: CASSKTPSGRNSDTQYF. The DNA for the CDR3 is TGTGCCAGCAGCAAAACCCCTAGCGGGAGGAACTCAGATACGCAGTATTTT.

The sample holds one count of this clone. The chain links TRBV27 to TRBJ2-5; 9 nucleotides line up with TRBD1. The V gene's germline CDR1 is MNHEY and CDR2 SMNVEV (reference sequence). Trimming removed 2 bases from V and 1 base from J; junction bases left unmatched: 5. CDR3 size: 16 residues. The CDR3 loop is CASSLHGDRVQETQYF. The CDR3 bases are TGTGCCAGCAGTTTACATGGGGACAGGGTCCAAGAGACCCAGTACTTC.

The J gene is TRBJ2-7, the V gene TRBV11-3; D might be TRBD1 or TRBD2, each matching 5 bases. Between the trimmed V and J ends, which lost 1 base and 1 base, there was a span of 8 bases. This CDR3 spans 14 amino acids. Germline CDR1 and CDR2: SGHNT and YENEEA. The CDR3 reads CASSLGGESYEQYF. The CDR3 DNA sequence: TGTGCCAGCAGCTTAGGAGGGGAATCCTACGAGCAGTACTTC.

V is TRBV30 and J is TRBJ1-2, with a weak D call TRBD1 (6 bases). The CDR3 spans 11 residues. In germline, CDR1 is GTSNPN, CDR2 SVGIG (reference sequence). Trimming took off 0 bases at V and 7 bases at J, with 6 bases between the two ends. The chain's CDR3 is CAWSVGGGYTF. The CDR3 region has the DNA TGTGCCTGGAGTGTAGGGGGTGGCTACACCTTC.

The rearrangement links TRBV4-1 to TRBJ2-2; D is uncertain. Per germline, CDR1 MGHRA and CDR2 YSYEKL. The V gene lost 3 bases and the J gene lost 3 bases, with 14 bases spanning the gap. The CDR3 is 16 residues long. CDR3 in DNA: TGCGCCAGCAGCCAGATCCGACTGGTATACACCGGGGAGCTGTTTTTT. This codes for CASSQIRLVYTGELFF.

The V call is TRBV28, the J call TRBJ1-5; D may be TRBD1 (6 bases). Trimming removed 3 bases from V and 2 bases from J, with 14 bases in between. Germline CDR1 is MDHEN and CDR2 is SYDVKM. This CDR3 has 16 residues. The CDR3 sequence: CASSFPRQAGNQPQHF. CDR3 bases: TGTGCCAGCAGTTTCCCCAGACAGGCCGGCAATCAGCCCCAGCATTTT. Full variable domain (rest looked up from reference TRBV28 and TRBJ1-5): DVKVTQSSRYLVKRTGEKVFLECVQDMDHENMFWYRQDPGLGLRLIYFSYDVKMKEKGDIPEGYSVSREKKERFSLILESASTNQTSMYLCASSFPRQAGNQPQHFGDGTRLSIL.

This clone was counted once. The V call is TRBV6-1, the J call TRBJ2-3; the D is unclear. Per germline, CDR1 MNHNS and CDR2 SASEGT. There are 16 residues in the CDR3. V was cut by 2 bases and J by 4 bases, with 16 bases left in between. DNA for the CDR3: TGTGCCAGCAGTGAAAAGACCCCCCTGGACCCAGATACGCAGTATTTT. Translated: CASSEKTPLDPDTQYF.

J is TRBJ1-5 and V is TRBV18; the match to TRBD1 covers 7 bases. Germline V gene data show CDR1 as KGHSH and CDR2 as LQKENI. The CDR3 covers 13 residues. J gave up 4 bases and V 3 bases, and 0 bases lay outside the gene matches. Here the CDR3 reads CASSPGQNQPQHF. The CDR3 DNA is TGTGCCAGCTCACCGGGACAGAATCAGCCCCAGCATTTT.

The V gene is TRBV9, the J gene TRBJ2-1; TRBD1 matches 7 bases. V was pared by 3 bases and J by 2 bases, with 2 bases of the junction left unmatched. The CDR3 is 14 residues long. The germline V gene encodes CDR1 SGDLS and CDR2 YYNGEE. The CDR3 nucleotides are TGTGCCAGCAGCGCCGACAGGGCCTACAATGAGCAGTTCTTC. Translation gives CASSADRAYNEQFF.